This TCR beta chain comes out of a study of cytomegalovirus exposure and HLA in healthy donors. Study conclusions and caveats: TCR beta sequences reportedly predicted most subjects' HLA-A and HLA-B alleles accurately. V- and J-gene trimming of TCR beta was linked (in a later analysis) to a missense DCLRE1C variant.

Primers: 60 Vbeta forward and 13 Jbeta reverse. The protocol was immunoSEQ multiplex PCR, while the TCRdb copy is restricted to in-frame clones and leaves out a portion. The sample has about 90,000 clones, about 68% seen once; the top ten hold about a fifth. Per the germline V gene, CDR1 is SEHNR and CDR2 is FQNEAQ (reference sequence). The V and J ends lost 2 bases and 5 bases, in that order; junction bases with no gene match: 12. CDR3 length: 18 residues. Concerning this clone: What it binds is not known.

Sequenced sample: PBMCs. The chain carries TRBV7-9 and TRBJ1-4, with 9 positions matching TRBD1. This receptor was taken from a man aged 25-45 years in good health and CMV-seropositive. The CDR3 coding sequence is TGTGCCAGCAGCTTAAACTTTGTCGGACAGGGGATGAATGAAAAACTGTTTTTT. It yields the protein CASSLNFVGQGMNEKLFF.